This T cell receptor beta chain was found in a study of control samples from healthy donors and cancer patients. The CDR3 sequence is 13 residues long. Trimming at V came to 6 bases and at J to 4 bases, leaving 4 bases not matched to a gene. The V gene's germline CDR1 is MNHNS and CDR2 SASEGT. Libraries were prepared by immunoSEQ multiplex PCR; TCRdb keeps only in-frame clonotypes and omits some of them. This sample has almost 95,000 clones, with about nine tenths found just once. The chain links TRBV6-1 to TRBJ1-2; 8 bases line up with TRBD1. Source material: blood. The sequence was collected from a woman aged 18-29 years in good health. CDR3 sequence reads: CASSQGQGYGYTF. In DNA form, the CDR3 reads TGTGCCAGCAGCCAAGGACAGGGCTATGGCTACACCTTC.